This TCR beta chain stems from a study of cytomegalovirus exposure and HLA in healthy donors (dated by TCRdb to 2017 to 2019). Concerning the study at large: In an earlier analysis of under 600 of the donors, approximately 300 Gb of sequence data and 90 million to 120 million unique TCR beta sequences from 180 million or so T cells were reported. To study patterns of TCR occurrence, a later analysis re-analyzed previously published TCR beta repertoires from several hundred donors and added high-resolution HLA genotyping. An earlier analysis of 587 of the donors used high-throughput TCR beta sequencing to judge whether each TCR beta V gene segment behaved as functional or pseudogenic. Along with the approximately 670-subject first cohort, a separate validation cohort of roughly 110 different subjects was used. Among about 390 genotyped donors of the cohort, an average of 235,054 unique TCR beta nucleotide sequences were sequenced per donor, approximately 20% of them non-productive. Every discovery cohort repertoire had been produced on one sequencing platform. The study combined high-throughput TCR immunosequencing, statistical association of individual TCRs with disease status, and machine learning to predict cytomegalovirus infection status. Rather than using new phenotypic data, the later analysis identified candidate immune exposures from TCR beta sequences and from how often those sequences occurred across donors. Typing coverage differed by locus: A, B, C, DRB1 and DQB1 were typed in roughly 620-630 donors, DQA1 in about 550, DPA1 in approximately 610, and DPB1 in approximately 450. About 330 gigabases of sequencing data and 75 million to 85 million unique TCR sequences made up an early release that covered around 640 HLA-typed donors. The study profiled the T cell repertoires of about 640 subjects by immunosequencing and related them to cytomegalovirus serostatus. The study aimed to test whether signatures of past pathogen exposure could be identified by cataloging public T cell receptors. HLA typing included class I and class II loci at four-digit resolution. In a later genetic analysis, genome-wide SNP genotypes for about 65% of the roughly 700 donors were used, and that subset was treated as a discovery cohort. Because of strong linkage in the cohort, roughly five DR-DQ haplotypes were treated as single units for association and clustering. Among the roughly 400 genotyped donors, roughly 80% belonged to the genetic ancestry cluster associated with self-reported Caucasian donors. Donor age, sex, ethnicity and CMV serostatus were collected together with the repertoire data. Findings and caveats that apply to the study as a whole: In a later analysis, HLA-associated TCR beta chains were found to be more clonally expanded and to have lower generation probabilities than equally common non-associated chains. Roughly uniform sequencing depth across donors was assumed in presence/absence analyses, although this assumption may not hold. For the cohort, immune exposure information was limited to CMV serostatus. HLA typing was unavailable for some donors at each locus, so association tests used only the typed subset. In a later genetic analysis, fewer N-insertions in productive TCRs were reported among donors in an Asian-associated ancestry cluster than the 666-donor mean. A further reported finding was that TCR beta sequences accurately predicted the HLA-A and HLA-B alleles for most subjects in the first cohort. Cytomegalovirus status was reported to be diagnosed by the classifier with high specificity and sensitivity in both the original and validation cohorts. A later analysis found that TCR association rates varied across HLA loci, with DRB1 alleles showing the most associated TCRs and HLA-C alleles the fewest. The study gave a list of 150 to 200 TCR beta chains associated with cytomegalovirus. According to a later analysis, parvovirus B19, influenza, CMV and Epstein-Barr virus appeared linked to several top co-occurrence clusters. Most TCR sequences were observed very rarely across donors, whereas some public TCRs were present in many individuals. Assigning TCR associations to individual alleles was difficult when HLA alleles, especially DR and DQ, strongly co-occurred. Linkage disequilibrium might explain the correlated functional status among segregating V segments, but an unknown experimental factor could not be ruled out. According to a later analysis, most CMV-associated TCR beta chains appeared to be HLA-restricted, and the HLA associations seemed to be driven largely by CMV exposure. A few of the identified cytomegalovirus-associated TCR beta chains were confirmed in vitro to be specific for cytomegalovirus antigens. V-gene and J-gene trimming of TCR beta chains was associated with a missense DCLRE1C variant in a later genetic analysis, and the association was replicated in an independent cohort. A group of highly shared sequence variants was considered likely to be a technical artifact of the sequencing pipeline. The earlier analysis of some 540 of the donors excluded fewer than 20 rarely observed V segments, including chromosome 9 orphons, because counts were too low. Some IMGT-functional V segments, including TRBV6-2 and TRBV6-3, could not be told apart with the 87-base-pair reads, so those segments were excluded. An earlier analysis of approximately 500 of the donors showed that most TCR beta V segments appeared in productive rearrangements either about 87% or about 30% of the time, which broadly matched IMGT annotations. It was suggested by the authors that the approach could potentially be generalized to other disease states and immunological phenotypes. A later analysis associated some 17,000 TCR beta sequences with specific HLA alleles at a false discovery rate of 0.05. This cohort had only TCR beta chains sequenced, and the lack of alpha or paired-chain data limited which features could be detected.

The cohort consisted of 600 to 700 healthy bone marrow donors. All cohort members were sampled while nominally healthy, although unrecorded immune exposures were likely present. The donor tested CMV seronegative, placing the donor among the 350 or so seronegative members of the cohort. Every donor gave a peripheral blood sample, and the peripheral blood mononuclear cells from that sample were used for TCR beta sequencing. Genomic DNA extraction from the blood cell samples was performed with the Qiagen DNeasy Blood Extraction Kit. The receptor library was made with the immunoSEQ multiplex PCR assay. The multiplex PCR relied on a mix of 60 forward primers for TCR Vbeta segments and 13 reverse primers for TCR Jbeta segments. The CDR3 region of rearranged TCR beta genes was amplified from genomic DNA by a multiplex PCR assay. On the Illumina HiSeq System, the amplified TCR beta libraries were sequenced as 87-base-pair reads. In the paper's pipeline: A later analysis tallied around 87 million unique TCR beta chains across the roughly 610 repertoires, and about 12 million of those chains were shared by two or more donors. Raw reads were error-corrected and collapsed into unique sequences by a nearest-neighbor algorithm in which closely related sequences were merged to remove PCR and sequencing errors. CDR3 sequences were aligned to IMGT reference sequences to assign V, D and J gene segments. For a sequence to be retained, a match of at least six nucleotides was required to both a V gene segment and a J gene segment. A rearrangement counted as productive if the CDR3 had no stop codons and remained in frame with V and J, and every other rearrangement counted as non-productive. CDR3 was defined by IMGT convention, running from the second conserved V-encoded cysteine to the conserved J-encoded phenylalanine. The earlier analysis of roughly 590 of the donors excluded any sequence lacking an unambiguous match to a single V gene segment. In an earlier analysis of 587 of the donors, V segments were called functional above 56.7% productive rearrangements and were called segregating when the between-donor standard deviation exceeded 5%. A statistical classification framework was built for diagnosing cytomegalovirus status from the catalog of TCR beta chain sequences. In a later analysis, V and J genes were assigned by comparing TCR nucleotide sequences against IMGT/GENE-DB human TR gene sequences. The TCRdist pipeline was used in a later analysis to assign CDR3 sequences and most-parsimonious VDJ recombination scenarios. A later analysis defined each TCR beta chain by its CDR3 amino acid sequence plus V-gene family, and excluded reads lacking a unique V-gene family. A later analysis removed several hundred highly shared, low-generation-probability nucleotide sequences to deal with suspected cross-contamination and a sequencing artifact. For each public chain, a later analysis derived a clonal expansion index from normalized ranks of inferred template counts within each repertoire. A later analysis computed generation probabilities with a VDJ recombination model fitted to out-of-frame rearrangements, and checked the results against IGoR. In a later analysis, TCR-TCR, TCR-HLA and TCR-CMV co-occurrence was scored with hypergeometric tests, and a repertoire-size bias correction was applied to TCR pairs. To estimate false discovery rates, a later analysis permuted the HLA or CMV assignments 20 times. In a later analysis, co-occurring TCRs were grouped with DBSCAN, and TCRdist sequence similarity was added when clustering was performed within HLA-allele-positive subsets. Repertoires with fewer than 30,000 or more than 120,000 public chains, plus five repertoires with anomalous nucleotide sharing, were excluded from co-occurrence clustering. The table was pulled from immuneACCESS by TCRdb, which kept in-frame rearrangements only. Such tables lose some clones; where checked, under half of the loss comes from unresolved V genes, and the rest has no known cause. The V and J calls and clone size come from that table; D and trimming were worked out from the DNA. This sample comprises some 130,000 clones, 77% of them detected only once. Around 2% of the sample is in the top ten clones.

With respect to this clone: Which antigen it targets is not known. Per-base quality was not reported, and no clone a single base away is much larger than it.

From a lookup of the germline V gene, CDR1 and CDR2 are SGHRS and YFSETQ. Inclusive of the bounding cysteine and phenylalanine, the CDR3 is 15 residues long. The only DNA kept is the CDR3, 45 bases in frame from the first base. Trimming costs V 1 base and J 0 bases, and their ends lie 8 bases apart. The origin of this receptor is a man younger than 40 in good health and CMV-seronegative. The V gene is TRBV5-1 and the J gene is TRBJ1-3, with an unclear D gene assignment. The specimen sequenced was PBMCs. CDR3 region: CASSLTAGSGNTIYF. The nucleotide sequence reads as follows: TGCGCCAGCAGCTTGACCGCCGGCTCTGGAAACACCATATATTTT. Where the CDR3 stops, the reference TRBV5-1 and TRBJ1-3 genes take over; the full variable domain is KAGVTQTPRYLIKTRGQQVTLSCSPISGHRSVSWYQQTPGQGLQFLFEYFSETQRNKGNFPGRFSGRQFSNSRSEMNVSTLELGDSALYLCASSLTAGSGNTIYFGEGSWLTVV.